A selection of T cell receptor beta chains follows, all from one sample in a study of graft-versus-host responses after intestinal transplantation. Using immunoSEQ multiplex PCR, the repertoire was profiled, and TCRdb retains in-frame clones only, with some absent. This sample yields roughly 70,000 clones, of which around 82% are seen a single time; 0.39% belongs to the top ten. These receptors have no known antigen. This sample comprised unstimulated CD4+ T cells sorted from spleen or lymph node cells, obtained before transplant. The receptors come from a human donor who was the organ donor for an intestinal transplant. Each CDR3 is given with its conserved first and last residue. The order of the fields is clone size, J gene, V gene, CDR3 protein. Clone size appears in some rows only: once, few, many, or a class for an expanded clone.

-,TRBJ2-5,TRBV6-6,CASSPSSPYQETQYF
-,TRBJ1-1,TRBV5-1,CASSLGGQGVDTEAFF
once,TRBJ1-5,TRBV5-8,CASNSPRVTQPQHF
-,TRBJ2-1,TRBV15,CATSRDAGTGFEQFF
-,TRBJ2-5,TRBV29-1,CSVEVLGQGWETQYF
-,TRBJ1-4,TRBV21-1,CASGIGGGRMNEKLFF
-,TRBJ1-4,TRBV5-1,CASSLGAGFTEKLFF
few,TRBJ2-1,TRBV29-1,CSGAGGRNEQFF
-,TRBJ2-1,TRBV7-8,CASSPSRIDDNEQFF
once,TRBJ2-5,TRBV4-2,CASSRKGGPGETQYF
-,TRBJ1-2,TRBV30,CAWIAGGGYTF
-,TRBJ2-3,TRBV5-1,CASSLKVGGLIAADTQYF
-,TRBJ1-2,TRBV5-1,CASSLGGTGSYGYTF
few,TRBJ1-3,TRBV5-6,CASRKQGIANTIYF
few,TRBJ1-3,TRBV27,CASSLSRTSGNTIYF
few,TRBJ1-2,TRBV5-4,CASSLRGDYGYTF